The 3 T cell receptor beta chains presented below share a single source sample, sequenced in a study of vaccination and CD4 T cells after COVID-19. Stated treatment: approximately 9-day PBMC culture with coronavirus spike peptide pools or control peptides (ViraFEST assay). The Oncomine TCR Beta short-read assay was what sequenced the DNA obtained from cultured CD4+ T cells. MiXCR, run by TCRdb on the PCR reads, gives a single entry per CDR3 protein. The data show 10,000 to 15,000 distinct CDR3 sequences, with roughly 60% seen just once and 9.5% to 15% held by the top ten. No antigens are known for them. The sample taken for sequencing was CD4+ T cells from blood, cultured in vitro. These receptors came from a human donor who had recovered from COVID-19.

The gene calls are TRBV5-1 and TRBJ1-1; TRBD1 agrees at 9 bases. With V trimmed by 4 bases and J by 8 bases, 9 bases remained unmatched. Per germline, CDR1 SGHRS and CDR2 YFSETQ. The CDR3 runs 14 residues. The CDR3 sequence is CASSGDRVELEAFF. CDR3 nucleotide sequence: TGCGCCAGCAGCGGGGACAGGGTAGAATTAGAAGCTTTCTTT.

The chain recombines TRBV6-5 with TRBJ1-5, with 7 bases identical to TRBD1. This CDR3 is built from 16 residues. The trim removed 2 bases at V and 4 bases at J, leaving 8 bases unmatched. Germline V gene data show CDR1 as MNHEY and CDR2 as SVGAGI. The CDR3 region is CASSYTNRGGNQPQHF. CDR3 DNA sequence: TGTGCCAGCAGTTACACGAACAGGGGCGGGAATCAGCCCCAGCATTTT.

The chain links TRBV7-2 to TRBJ2-3; maybe TRBD1 (6 bases). Germline CDR1 is SGHTA and CDR2 is FQGNSA. The length of the CDR3 is 15 residues. V lost 5 bases to trimming and J lost 3 bases, with 15 bases between them. The CDR3, as DNA: TGTGCCAGCAGCCGACAGGTCTCCCGGACAGATACGCAGTATTTT. It encodes CASSRQVSRTDTQYF.